The rows below give T cell receptor beta chains drawn from one sample of a study of Graves' ophthalmopathy and Graves' hyperthyroidism. A single record per CDR3 protein comes from TCRdb applying MiXCR to the multiplex PCR reads. The sample consists of about 620,000 distinct CDR3 sequences, over 20% of them appearing once. The material sequenced was peripheral blood. These receptor sequences come from a woman aged 18-30 years with stable Graves' hyperthyroidism. Some clones in this sample may be carry-over from other donors' samples. Both conserved end residues are part of each CDR3. D genes are given only for firm matches. Part of the rows lack a size; the others show once, few, many or a class for expanded clones.

v_call	clone_size	j_call	d_call	cdr3_nt	cdr3_aa
TRBV6-5	many	TRBJ2-7	TRBD2	TGTGCCAGCAGTTTCCGCCTAGCGGGAGACGAGCAGTACTTC	CASSFRLAGDEQYF
TRBV24-1	many	TRBJ1-1	.	TGTGCCACCAGTGATGCGGAGAACACTGAAGCTTTCTTT	CATSDAENTEAFF
TRBV9	.	TRBJ1-2	.	TGTGCCAGCAGCCGCCTGGGGTATGGCTACACCTTC	CASSRLGYGYTF
TRBV6-5	.	TRBJ1-2	TRBD1	TGTGCCAGCAGTCACAGGGGTTCCTTAAACTATGGCTACACCTTC	CASSHRGSLNYGYTF
TRBV30	.	TRBJ2-7	TRBD2	TGTGCCGTGGGGAGGGGCTCCTACGAGCAGTACTTC	CAVGRGSYEQYF
TRBV11-2	many	TRBJ1-1	.	TGTGCCAGCAGCTTAGTGGGAACTTCTATGAACACTGAAGCTTTCTTT	CASSLVGTSMNTEAFF
TRBV29-1	many	TRBJ2-5	.	TGCAGCGTGTCAGAGACCCAGTACTTC	CSVSETQYF
TRBV6-1	.	TRBJ1-2	.	TGTGCCAGCAGCCAACAGGGATTTGACTATGGCTACACCTTC	CASSQQGFDYGYTF
TRBV11-2	many	TRBJ2-7	.	TGTGCCAGCAGCTTAGGAGGCGGTGCCTACTACGAGCAGTACTTC	CASSLGGGAYYEQYF
TRBV5-6	.	TRBJ2-2	TRBD1	TGTGCCGCCCGGGACAGCTACACCGGGGAGCTGTTTTTT	CAARDSYTGELFF
TRBV20-1	many	TRBJ2-7	TRBD2	TGCAGTGCTAGAGACGGGGCGGGGGGAGCTTACGAGCAGTACTTC	CSARDGAGGAYEQYF
TRBV15	many	TRBJ2-7	TRBD2	TGTGCCACCAGCAGAGCAAGCGGGAGTGTGAACGAGCAGTACTTC	CATSRASGSVNEQYF
TRBV2	.	TRBJ2-7	.	TGTGCCAGCAGTAGCCGATTGGACACCTACGAGCAGTACTTC	CASSSRLDTYEQYF
TRBV24-1	.	TRBJ2-6	.	TGTGCCACCAGTGACCCTCTCGATAGCCCTGGGGCCAACGTCCTGACTTTC	CATSDPLDSPGANVLTF
TRBV28	many	TRBJ2-7	.	TGTGCCAGCAGCCCCACCGGGGGCCGGGCCTACGAGCAGTACTTC	CASSPTGGRAYEQYF
TRBV12-3/TRBV12-4	many	TRBJ2-4	.	TGTGCCAGCAGTTACAGGGTTGGCAAAAACATTCAGTACTTC	CASSYRVGKNIQYF
TRBV6-5	many	TRBJ2-7	.	TGTGCCAGCAGTACGACCTCCTACGAGCAGTACTTC	CASSTTSYEQYF
TRBV6-1	.	TRBJ2-7	TRBD1	TGTGCCAGCAGGTTGACAGGGATCCACGAGCAGTACTTC	CASRLTGIHEQYF
TRBV6-5	many	TRBJ1-3	.	TGTGCCAGCTTATCCGGAGGGCAGACTGGAAACACCATATATTTT	CASLSGGQTGNTIYF
TRBV13	many	TRBJ1-2	.	TGTGCCAGCAGCTTAGGAGACCCCGTGGGGGGCTACACCTTC	CASSLGDPVGGYTF
TRBV7-3	many	TRBJ1-1	.	TGTGCCAGCAGCAAACAACAGGGAGCAAACACTGAAGCTTTCTTT	CASSKQQGANTEAFF
TRBV5-5	.	TRBJ2-2	.	TGTGCCAGCAGCGCGCGCCAGGGTGACACCGGGGAGCTGTTTTTT	CASSARQGDTGELFF
TRBV29-1	many	TRBJ1-2	TRBD1	TGCAGCGCCCAGACAGGGGACTATGGCTACACCTTC	CSAQTGDYGYTF
TRBV5-6	many	TRBJ1-3	.	TGTGCCAGCAGCCCTCGGTACCGGGACTCTGGAAACACCATATATTTT	CASSPRYRDSGNTIYF
TRBV6-1	many	TRBJ1-5	.	TGTGCCAGCAGCACGTTTAGCGGCAATCAGCCCCAGCATTTT	CASSTFSGNQPQHF
TRBV20-1	many	TRBJ1-2	.	TGCAGTGCTAGAGATCCCACATACAGGGTTGAGGGCTACACCTTC	CSARDPTYRVEGYTF
TRBV12-3/TRBV12-4	few	TRBJ2-7	TRBD2	TGTGCCAGCAGTGGGAACGGGGGGGAGCAGTACTTC	CASSGNGGEQYF
TRBV25-1	many	TRBJ2-7	.	TGTGCCAGCAGTGAACCAGGCTACTCCTACGAGCAGTACTTC	CASSEPGYSYEQYF
TRBV5-1	.	TRBJ2-2	.	TGCGCCAGCAGCTTGGAAAGCAACACCGGGGAGCTGTTTTTT	CASSLESNTGELFF
TRBV30	many	TRBJ2-5	.	TGTGCCTGGAGAAAAAGACAGCCGAACTACCAAGAGACCCAGTACTTC	CAWRKRQPNYQETQYF
TRBV6-2/TRBV6-3	many	TRBJ2-7	TRBD1	TGTGCCAGCAGTCCTATAGGGACAGGGTTCGACGAGCAGTACTTC	CASSPIGTGFDEQYF
TRBV20-1	few	TRBJ2-7	.	TGCAGTGCTAGGTGGGGGCGCTTGCGTCTCGAGCAGTACTTC	CSARWGRLRLEQYF
TRBV4-2	many	TRBJ1-1	.	TGTGCCAGCAGCCAAGATGGGTACACTGAAGCTTTCTTT	CASSQDGYTEAFF
TRBV10-2	many	TRBJ2-7	.	TGCGCCAGCTTTGAGGGAGTAGGGTACGAGCAGTACTTC	CASFEGVGYEQYF
TRBV11-1	.	TRBJ2-5	.	TGTGCCAGCAGAGGGGGAGCGGACGTGCGGGAGACCCAGTACTTC	CASRGGADVRETQYF
TRBV6-1	many	TRBJ2-2	.	TGTGCCAGCAGTAGGGGGAGGGGGAAGGCCGGGGAGCTGTTTTTT	CASSRGRGKAGELFF
TRBV6-5	.	TRBJ1-2	.	TGTGCCAGCAGTTACCGGGGGGCAGGCAGTGGCTACACCTTC	CASSYRGAGSGYTF
TRBV2	many	TRBJ1-1	.	TGTGCCAGCAGTGAAGCCAGCGCAGGTAACACTGAAGCTTTCTTT	CASSEASAGNTEAFF